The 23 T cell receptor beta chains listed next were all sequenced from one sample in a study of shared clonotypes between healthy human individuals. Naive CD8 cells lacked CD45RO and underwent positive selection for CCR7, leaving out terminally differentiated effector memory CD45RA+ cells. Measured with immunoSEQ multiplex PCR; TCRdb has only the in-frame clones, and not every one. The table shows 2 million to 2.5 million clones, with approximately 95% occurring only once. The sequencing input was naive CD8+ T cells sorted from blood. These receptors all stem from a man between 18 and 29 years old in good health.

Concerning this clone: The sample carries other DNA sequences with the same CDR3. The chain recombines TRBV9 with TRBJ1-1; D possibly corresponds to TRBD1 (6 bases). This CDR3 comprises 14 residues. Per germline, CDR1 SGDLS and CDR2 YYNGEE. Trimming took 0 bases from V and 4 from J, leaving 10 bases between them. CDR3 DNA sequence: TGTGCCAGCAGCGTAGGGGGGGCCAGCACTGAAGCTTTCTTT. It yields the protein CASSVGGASTEAFF.

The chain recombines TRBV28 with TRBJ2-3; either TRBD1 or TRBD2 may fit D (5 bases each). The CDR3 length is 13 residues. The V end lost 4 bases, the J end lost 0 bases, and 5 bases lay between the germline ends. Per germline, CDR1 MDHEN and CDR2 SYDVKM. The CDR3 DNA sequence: TGTGCCAGCAGTTGGGACAGCACAGATACGCAGTATTTT. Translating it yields CASSWDSTDTQYF.

The CDR3 DNA sequence: TGCGCCAGCAGCTTGGATCCGGATTCCAAAAACATTCAGTACTTC. It codes for CASSLDPDSKNIQYF. The chain has TRBV5-1 and TRBJ2-4; D gene unclear. CDR3 length: 15 amino acids. V lost 0 bases to trimming and J lost 2 bases, with 9 bases between them. Germline V lookup: CDR1 SGHRS, CDR2 YFSETQ.

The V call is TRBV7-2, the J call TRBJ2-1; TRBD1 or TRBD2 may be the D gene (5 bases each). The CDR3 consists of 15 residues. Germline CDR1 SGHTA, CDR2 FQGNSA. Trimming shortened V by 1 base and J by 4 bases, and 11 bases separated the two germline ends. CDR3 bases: TGTGCCAGCAGCTTAGTGGGGGACGAGTACAATGAGCAGTTCTTC. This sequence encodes CASSLVGDEYNEQFF.

DNA of the CDR3: TGTGCCAGCAGTGACATGGACGGTTCTACGGGAGAGCAGTACTTC. Protein product: CASSDMDGSTGEQYF. This chain connects TRBV2 to TRBJ2-7, with D possibly being TRBD2 (5 bases). This CDR3 is built from 15 residues. V dropped 3 bases and J dropped 7 bases, with 19 bases sitting between them. Looked up from germline, CDR1 is SNHLY and CDR2 is FYNNEI.

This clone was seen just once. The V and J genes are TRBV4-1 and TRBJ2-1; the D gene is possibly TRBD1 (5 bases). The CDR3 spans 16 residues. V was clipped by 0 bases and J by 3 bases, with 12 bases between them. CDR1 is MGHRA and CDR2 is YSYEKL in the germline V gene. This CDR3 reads CASSQEGAGDYNEQFF. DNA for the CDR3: TGCGCCAGCAGCCAAGAAGGGGCAGGAGACTACAATGAGCAGTTCTTC.

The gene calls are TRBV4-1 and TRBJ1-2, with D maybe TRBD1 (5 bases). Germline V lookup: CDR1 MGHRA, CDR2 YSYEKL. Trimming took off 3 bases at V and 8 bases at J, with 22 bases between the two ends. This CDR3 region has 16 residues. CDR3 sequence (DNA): TGCGCCAGCAGCCATATATCCGGTGGGGCCGCCTTAGGCTACACCTTC. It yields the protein CASSHISGGAALGYTF.

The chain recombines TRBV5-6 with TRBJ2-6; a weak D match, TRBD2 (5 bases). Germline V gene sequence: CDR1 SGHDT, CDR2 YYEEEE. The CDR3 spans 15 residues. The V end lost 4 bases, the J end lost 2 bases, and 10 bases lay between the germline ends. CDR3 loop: CASSVFGAGANVLTF. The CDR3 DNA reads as TGTGCCAGCAGCGTGTTCGGGGCTGGGGCCAACGTCCTGACTTTC.

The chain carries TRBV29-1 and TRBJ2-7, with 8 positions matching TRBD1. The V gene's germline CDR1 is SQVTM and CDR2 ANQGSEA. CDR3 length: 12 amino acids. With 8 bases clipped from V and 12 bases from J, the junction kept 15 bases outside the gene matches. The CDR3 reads CSHPGQARFRYF. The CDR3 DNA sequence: TGCAGCCACCCGGGACAGGCCCGATTTCGGTACTTC.

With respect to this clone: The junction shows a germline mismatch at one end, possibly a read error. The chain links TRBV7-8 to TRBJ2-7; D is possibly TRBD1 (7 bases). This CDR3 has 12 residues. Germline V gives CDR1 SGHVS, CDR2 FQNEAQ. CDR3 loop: CASSLGAGQLDF. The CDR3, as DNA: TGTGCCAGCAGCTTAGGTGCGGGACAGCTCGACTTC.

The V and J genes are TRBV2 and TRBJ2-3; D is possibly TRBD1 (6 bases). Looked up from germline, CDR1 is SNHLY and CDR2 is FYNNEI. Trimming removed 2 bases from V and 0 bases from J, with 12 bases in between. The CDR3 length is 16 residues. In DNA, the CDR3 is TGTGCCAGCAGTGAAAGTCAGGGGAGAAGCACAGATACGCAGTATTTT. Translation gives CASSESQGRSTDTQYF.

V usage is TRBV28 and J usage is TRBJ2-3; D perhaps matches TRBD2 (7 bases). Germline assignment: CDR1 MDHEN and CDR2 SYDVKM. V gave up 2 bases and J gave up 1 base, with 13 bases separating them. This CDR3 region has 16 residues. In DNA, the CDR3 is TGTGCCAGCAGTTTAAGGTGGGAGGGGGGCACAGATACGCAGTATTTT. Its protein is CASSLRWEGGTDTQYF.

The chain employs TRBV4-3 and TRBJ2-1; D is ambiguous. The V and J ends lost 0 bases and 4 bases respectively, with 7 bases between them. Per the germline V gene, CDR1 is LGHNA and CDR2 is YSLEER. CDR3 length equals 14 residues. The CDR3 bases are TGCGCCAGCAGCCAAGATTCTCGATACAATGAGCAGTTCTTC. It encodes CASSQDSRYNEQFF.

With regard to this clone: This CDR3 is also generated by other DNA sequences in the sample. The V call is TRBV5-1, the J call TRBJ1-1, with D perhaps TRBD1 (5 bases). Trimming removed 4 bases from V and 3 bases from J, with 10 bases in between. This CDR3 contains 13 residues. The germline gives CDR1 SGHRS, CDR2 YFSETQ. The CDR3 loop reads CASSLTGYTEAFF. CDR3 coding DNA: TGCGCCAGCAGCCTCACAGGATACACTGAAGCTTTCTTT.

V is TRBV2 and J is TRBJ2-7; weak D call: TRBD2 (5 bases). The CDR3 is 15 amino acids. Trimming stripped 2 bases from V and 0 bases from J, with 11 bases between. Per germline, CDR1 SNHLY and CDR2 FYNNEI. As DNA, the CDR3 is TGTGCCAGCAGTGAACTTCGGGGAAACTCCTACGAGCAGTACTTC. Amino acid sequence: CASSELRGNSYEQYF.

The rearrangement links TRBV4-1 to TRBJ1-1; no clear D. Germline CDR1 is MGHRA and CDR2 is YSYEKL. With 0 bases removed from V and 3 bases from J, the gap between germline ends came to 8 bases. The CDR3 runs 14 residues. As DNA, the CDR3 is TGCGCCAGCAGCCAAGATCCGGGTTACACTGAAGCTTTCTTT. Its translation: CASSQDPGYTEAFF.

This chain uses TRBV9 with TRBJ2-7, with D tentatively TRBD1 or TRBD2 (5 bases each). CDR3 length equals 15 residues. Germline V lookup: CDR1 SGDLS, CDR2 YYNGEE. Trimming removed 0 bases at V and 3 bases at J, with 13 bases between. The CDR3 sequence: CASSVEGTEYYEQYF. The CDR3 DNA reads TGTGCCAGCAGCGTAGAAGGGACCGAGTACTACGAGCAGTACTTC. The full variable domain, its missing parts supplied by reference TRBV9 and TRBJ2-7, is DSGVTQTPKHLITATGQRVTLRCSPRSGDLSVYWYQQSLDQGLQFLIQYYNGEERAKGNILERFSAQQFPDLHSELNLSSLELGDSALYFCASSVEGTEYYEQYFGPGTRLTVT.

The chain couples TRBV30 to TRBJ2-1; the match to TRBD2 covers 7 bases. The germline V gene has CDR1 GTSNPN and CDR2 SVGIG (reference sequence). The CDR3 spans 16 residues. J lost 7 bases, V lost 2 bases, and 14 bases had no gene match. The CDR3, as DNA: TGTGCCTGGAGTACTCCCTGGGCGGGAGAGGAAAATGAGCAGTTCTTC. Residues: CAWSTPWAGEENEQFF.

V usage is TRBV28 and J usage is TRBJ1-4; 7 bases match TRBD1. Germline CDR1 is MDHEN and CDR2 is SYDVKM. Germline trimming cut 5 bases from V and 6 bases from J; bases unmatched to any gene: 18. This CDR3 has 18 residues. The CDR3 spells CASSPTPDREEVDEKLFF. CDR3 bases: TGTGCCAGCAGTCCCACCCCAGACAGGGAGGAAGTGGATGAAAAACTGTTTTTT.

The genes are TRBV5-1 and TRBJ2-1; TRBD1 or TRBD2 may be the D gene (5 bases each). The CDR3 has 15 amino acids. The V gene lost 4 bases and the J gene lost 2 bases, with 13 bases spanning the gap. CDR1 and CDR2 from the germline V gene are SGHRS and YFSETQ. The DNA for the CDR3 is TGCGCCAGCAGCCCTGTACCGGGACCCTACAATGAGCAGTTCTTC. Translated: CASSPVPGPYNEQFF.

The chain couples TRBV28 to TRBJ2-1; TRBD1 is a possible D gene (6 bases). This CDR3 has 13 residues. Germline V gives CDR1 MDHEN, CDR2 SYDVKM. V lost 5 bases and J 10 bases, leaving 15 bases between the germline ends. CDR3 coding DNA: TGTGCCAGCAGTAAACAGGGTTTCAGCGAGCAGTTCTTC. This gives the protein CASSKQGFSEQFF.

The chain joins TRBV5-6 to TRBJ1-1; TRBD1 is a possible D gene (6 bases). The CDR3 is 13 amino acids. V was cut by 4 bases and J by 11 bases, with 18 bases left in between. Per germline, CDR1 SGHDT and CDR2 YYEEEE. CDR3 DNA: TGTGCCAGCAGCCCACTACGGGCAGGGGATGCTTTCTTT. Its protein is CASSPLRAGDAFF.

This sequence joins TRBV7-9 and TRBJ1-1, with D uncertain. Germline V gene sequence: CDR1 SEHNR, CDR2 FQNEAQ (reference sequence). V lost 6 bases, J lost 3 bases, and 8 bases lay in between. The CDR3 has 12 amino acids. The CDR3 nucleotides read TGTGCCAGCAGGCCCCAGGACACTGAAGCTTTCTTT. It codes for CASRPQDTEAFF.